The 7 T cell receptor beta chains below all came from one sample that was sequenced in a study of shared clonotypes between healthy human individuals. Profiled with immunoSEQ multiplex PCR; TCRdb holds only in-frame clones, not every one. The table includes over 800,000 clones, around 93% detected once. CD8 cells regarded as naive lacked CD45RO, were positively chosen for CCR7, and omitted terminally differentiated effector memory CD45RA+ cells. Sequencing was performed on naive CD8+ T cells sorted from blood. Receptors were obtained from a man aged 25-40 years in good health.

The chain carries TRBV6-4 and TRBJ2-1; D is unclear. The CDR3 has 13 residues. Trimming took 2 bases from V and 6 from J, leaving 8 bases between them. Germline CDR1 MRHNA, CDR2 SNTAGT. CDR3 sequence (DNA): TGTGCCAGCAGTGACAGTCTAGGCAATGAGCAGTTCTTC. As protein: CASSDSLGNEQFF.

The gene calls are TRBV7-9 and TRBJ2-1, with 12 bases lining up with TRBD2. The V gene's germline CDR1 is SEHNR and CDR2 FQNEAQ (reference sequence). V shed 5 bases and J 0 bases; nucleotides not matched to a gene: 8. The CDR3 has 18 residues. The CDR3 sequence: CASSPLTSGRHSYNEQFF. The CDR3, as DNA: TGTGCCAGCAGCCCCCTTACTAGCGGGAGGCACTCCTACAATGAGCAGTTCTTC. The complete variable domain, with remaining parts taken from reference TRBV7-9 and TRBJ2-1, reads DTGVSQNPRHKITKRGQNVTFRCDPISEHNRLYWYRQTLGQGPEFLTYFQNEAQLEKSRLLSDRFSAERPKGSFSTLEIQRTEQGDSAMYLCASSPLTSGRHSYNEQFFGPGTRLTVL.

The chain uses TRBV4-2 and TRBJ1-5; D not certain. Germline CDR1 is LGHNA and CDR2 is YNFKEQ. V dropped 1 base and J dropped 1 base, with 8 bases sitting between them. This CDR3 has 15 amino acids. The CDR3 nucleotides are TGTGCCAGCAGCCAAGTTGAGGGAAGCAATCAGCCCCAGCATTTT. It yields the protein CASSQVEGSNQPQHF.

The rearrangement joins TRBV7-9 to TRBJ2-7, with D perhaps TRBD2 (5 bases). V shed 5 bases and J shed 0 bases, with 8 bases lying between them. Germline loops: CDR1 SEHNR, CDR2 FQNEAQ (reference sequence). The CDR3 spans 13 residues. The chain's CDR3 is CASSQRSSYEQYF. CDR3 bases: TGTGCCAGCAGCCAGCGGAGCTCCTACGAGCAGTACTTC.

This chain links TRBV28 with TRBJ2-5; 8 bases agree with TRBD1. This CDR3 region has 16 residues. The germline gives CDR1 MDHEN, CDR2 SYDVKM. The V gene end was trimmed by 4 bases and the J gene end by 1 base; junction bases not matched to a gene: 8. As DNA, the CDR3 is TGTGCCAGCAGTTCCGCCCGGGGACAGGTCCAAGAGACCCAGTACTTC. Protein: CASSSARGQVQETQYF.

The chain is built from TRBV7-9 and TRBJ1-5; no clear D gene. The CDR3 is made up of 15 amino acids. Trimming cost V 4 bases and J 2 bases, with 12 bases left between them. Germline V gene data show CDR1 as SEHNR and CDR2 as FQNEAQ (reference sequence). The CDR3 sequence is CASSSQAGGNQPQHF. In DNA form, the CDR3 reads TGTGCCAGCAGCTCCCAGGCCGGTGGCAATCAGCCCCAGCATTTT.

As DNA, the CDR3 is TGCGCCAGCAGCCCACTGACTAGCGGGTTATACAATGAGCAGTTCTTC. Translated: CASSPLTSGLYNEQFF. This chain connects TRBV10-2 to TRBJ2-1, with 10 bases that match TRBD2. CDR3 length: 16 residues. V was clipped by 6 bases and J by 4 bases; unmatched bases: 9. Germline assignment: CDR1 WSHSY and CDR2 SAAADI.